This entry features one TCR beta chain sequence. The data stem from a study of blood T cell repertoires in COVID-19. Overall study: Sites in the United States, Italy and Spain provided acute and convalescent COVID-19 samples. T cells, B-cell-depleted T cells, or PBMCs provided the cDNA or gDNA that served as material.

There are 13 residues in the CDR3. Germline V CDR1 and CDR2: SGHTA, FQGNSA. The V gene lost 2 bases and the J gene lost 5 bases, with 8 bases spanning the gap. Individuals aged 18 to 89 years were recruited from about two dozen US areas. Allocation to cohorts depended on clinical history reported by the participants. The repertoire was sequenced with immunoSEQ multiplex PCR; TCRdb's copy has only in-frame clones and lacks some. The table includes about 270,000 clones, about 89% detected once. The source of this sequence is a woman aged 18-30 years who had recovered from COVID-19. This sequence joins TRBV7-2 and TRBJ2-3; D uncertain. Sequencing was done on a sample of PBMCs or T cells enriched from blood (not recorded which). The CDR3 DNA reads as TGTGCCAGCAGCTTAATTCCCCAAGATACGCAGTATTTT. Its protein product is CASSLIPQDTQYF. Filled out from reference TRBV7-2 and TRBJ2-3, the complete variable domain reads GAGVSQSPSNKVTEKGKDVELRCDPISGHTALYWYRQSLGQGLEFLIYFQGNSAPDKSGLPSDRFSAERTGGSVSTLTIQRTQQEDSAVYLCASSLIPQDTQYFGPGTRLTVL.